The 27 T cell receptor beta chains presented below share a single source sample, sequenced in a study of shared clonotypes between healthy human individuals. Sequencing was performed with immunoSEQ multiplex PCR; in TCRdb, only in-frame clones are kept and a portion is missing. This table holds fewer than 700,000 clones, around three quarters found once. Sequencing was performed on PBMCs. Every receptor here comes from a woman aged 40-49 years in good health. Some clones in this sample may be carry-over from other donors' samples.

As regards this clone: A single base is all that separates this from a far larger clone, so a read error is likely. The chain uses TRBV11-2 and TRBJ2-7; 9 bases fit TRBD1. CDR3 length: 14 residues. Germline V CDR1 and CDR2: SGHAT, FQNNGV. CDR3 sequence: CAGSLRTGDGEQYF. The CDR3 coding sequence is TGTGCCGGCAGCCTCAGGACAGGGGACGGCGAGCAGTACTTC.

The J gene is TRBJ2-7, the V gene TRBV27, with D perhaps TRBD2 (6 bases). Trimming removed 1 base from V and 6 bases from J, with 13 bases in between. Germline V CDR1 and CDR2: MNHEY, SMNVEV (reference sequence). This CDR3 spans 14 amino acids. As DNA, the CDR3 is TGTGCCAGCAGTTTATACGGGACTGTCGGCGAGCAGTACTTC. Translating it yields CASSLYGTVGEQYF.

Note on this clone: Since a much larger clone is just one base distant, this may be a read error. The CDR3 loop reads CASSFDRISYEQYF. The DNA for the CDR3 is TGTGCCAGCAGCTTCGACAGGATCTCCTACGAGCAGTACTTC. The V call is TRBV5-6, the J call TRBJ2-7; TRBD1 is a possible D gene (6 bases). Trimming pared 2 bases from V and 0 bases from J, leaving 9 bases between. Germline V gene sequence: CDR1 SGHDT, CDR2 YYEEEE. The CDR3 spans 14 residues.

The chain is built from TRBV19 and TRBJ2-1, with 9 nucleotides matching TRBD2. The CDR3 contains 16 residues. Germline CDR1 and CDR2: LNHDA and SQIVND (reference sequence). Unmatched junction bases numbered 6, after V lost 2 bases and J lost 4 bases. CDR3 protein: CASSILAGGRYNEQFF. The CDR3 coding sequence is TGTGCCAGTAGTATATTGGCGGGAGGGAGATACAATGAGCAGTTCTTC.

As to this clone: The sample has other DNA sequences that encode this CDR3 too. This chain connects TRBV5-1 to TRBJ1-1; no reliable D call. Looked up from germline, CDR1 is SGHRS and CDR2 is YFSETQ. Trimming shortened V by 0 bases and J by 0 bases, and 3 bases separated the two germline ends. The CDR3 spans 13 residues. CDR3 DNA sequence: TGCGCCAGCAGCTTGGGGGTGAACACTGAAGCTTTCTTT. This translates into CASSLGVNTEAFF.

This CDR3 reads CASSFPLPGLAGTYEQYF. For the CDR3, the DNA is TGTGCCAGCAGTTTTCCCCTCCCCGGACTAGCGGGGACCTACGAGCAGTACTTC. V usage is TRBV28 and J usage is TRBJ2-7; TRBD2 matches 12 bases. CDR1 and CDR2 (germline): MDHEN, SYDVKM. The V and J ends lost 3 bases and 2 bases, in that order; junction bases with no gene match: 11. The CDR3 extends over 18 amino acids. Full variable domain (remainder filled in from reference TRBV28 and TRBJ2-7): DVKVTQSSRYLVKRTGEKVFLECVQDMDHENMFWYRQDPGLGLRLIYFSYDVKMKEKGDIPEGYSVSREKKERFSLILESASTNQTSMYLCASSFPLPGLAGTYEQYFGPGTRLTVT.

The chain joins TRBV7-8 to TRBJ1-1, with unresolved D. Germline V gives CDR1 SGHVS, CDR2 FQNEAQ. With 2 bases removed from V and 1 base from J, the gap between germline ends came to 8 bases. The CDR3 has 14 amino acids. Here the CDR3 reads CASSLKLQNTEAFF. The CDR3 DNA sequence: TGTGCCAGCAGCTTAAAATTGCAGAACACTGAAGCTTTCTTT. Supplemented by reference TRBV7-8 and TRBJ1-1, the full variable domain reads GAGVSQSPRYKVAKRGQDVALRCDPISGHVSLFWYQQALGQGPEFLTYFQNEAQLDKSGLPSDRFFAERPEGSVSTLKIQRTQQEDSAVYLCASSLKLQNTEAFFGQGTRLTVV.

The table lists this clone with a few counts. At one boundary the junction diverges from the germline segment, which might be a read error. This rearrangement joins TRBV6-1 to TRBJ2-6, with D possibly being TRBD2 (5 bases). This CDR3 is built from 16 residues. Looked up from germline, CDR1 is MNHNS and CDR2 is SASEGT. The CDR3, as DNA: TGTGCCAGAAGTGAATCGGACTTCTCCGGGGCCAACGTCCTGACTTTC. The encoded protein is CARSESDFSGANVLTF.

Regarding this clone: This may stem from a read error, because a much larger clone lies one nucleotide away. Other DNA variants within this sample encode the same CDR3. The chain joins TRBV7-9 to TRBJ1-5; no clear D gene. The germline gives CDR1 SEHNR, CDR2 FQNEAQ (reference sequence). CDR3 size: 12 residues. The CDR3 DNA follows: TGTGCCAGCAGCCTAGCTAGCCAGCCCCAGCATTTT. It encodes CASSLASQPQHF.

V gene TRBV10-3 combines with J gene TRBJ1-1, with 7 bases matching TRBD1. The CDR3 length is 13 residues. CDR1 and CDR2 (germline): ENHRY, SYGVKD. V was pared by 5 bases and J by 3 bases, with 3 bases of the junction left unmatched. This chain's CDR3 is CAISYTGDTEAFF. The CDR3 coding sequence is TGTGCCATCAGTTATACAGGGGACACTGAAGCTTTCTTT.

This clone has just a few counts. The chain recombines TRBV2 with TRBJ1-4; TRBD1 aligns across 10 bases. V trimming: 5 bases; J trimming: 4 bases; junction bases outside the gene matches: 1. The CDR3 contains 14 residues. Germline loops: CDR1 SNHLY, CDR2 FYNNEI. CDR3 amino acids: CASSRDRGNEKLFF. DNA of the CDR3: TGTGCCAGCAGTCGGGACAGGGGTAATGAAAAACTGTTTTTT. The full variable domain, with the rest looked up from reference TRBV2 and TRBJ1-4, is EPEVTQTPSHQVTQMGQEVILRCVPISNHLYFYWYRQILGQKVEFLVSFYNNEISEKSEIFDDQFSVERPDGSNFTLKIRSTKLEDSAMYFCASSRDRGNEKLFFGSGTQLSVL.

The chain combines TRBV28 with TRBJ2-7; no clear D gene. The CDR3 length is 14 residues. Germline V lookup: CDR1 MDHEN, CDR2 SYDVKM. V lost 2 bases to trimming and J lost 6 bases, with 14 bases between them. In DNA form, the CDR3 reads TGTGCCAGCAGTTTACCCCGGACGGTCGCCGAGCAGTACTTC. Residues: CASSLPRTVAEQYF.

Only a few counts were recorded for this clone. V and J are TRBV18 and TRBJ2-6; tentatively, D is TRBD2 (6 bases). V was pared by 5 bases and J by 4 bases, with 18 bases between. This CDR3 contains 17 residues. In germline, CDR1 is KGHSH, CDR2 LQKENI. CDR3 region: CASSARGIGTGANVLTF. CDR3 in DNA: TGTGCCAGCTCAGCACGGGGGATAGGGACCGGGGCCAACGTCCTGACTTTC.

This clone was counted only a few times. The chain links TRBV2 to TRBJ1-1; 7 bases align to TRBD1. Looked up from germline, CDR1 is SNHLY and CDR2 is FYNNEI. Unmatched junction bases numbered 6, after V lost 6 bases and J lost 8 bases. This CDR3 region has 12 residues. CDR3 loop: CASSLSDREAFF. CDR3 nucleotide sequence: TGTGCCAGCAGCCTATCGGACAGGGAAGCTTTCTTT.

CDR3 region: CASRPNQAGGGSEQYF. The DNA for the CDR3 is TGTGCCAGCAGACCCAACCAAGCGGGAGGAGGTTCCGAGCAGTACTTC. The chain recombines TRBV28 with TRBJ2-7; TRBD2 aligns across 9 bases. Germline V CDR1 and CDR2: MDHEN, SYDVKM. J gave up 6 bases and V 6 bases, and 15 bases lay outside the gene matches. This CDR3 spans 16 amino acids.

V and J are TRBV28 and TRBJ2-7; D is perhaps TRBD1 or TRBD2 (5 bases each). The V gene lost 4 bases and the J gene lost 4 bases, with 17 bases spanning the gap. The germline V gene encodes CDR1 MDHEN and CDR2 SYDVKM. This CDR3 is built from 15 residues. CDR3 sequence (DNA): TGTGCCAGCAGTTCCTCCGCACCGGGACGGTACGAGCAGTACTTC. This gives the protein CASSSSAPGRYEQYF.

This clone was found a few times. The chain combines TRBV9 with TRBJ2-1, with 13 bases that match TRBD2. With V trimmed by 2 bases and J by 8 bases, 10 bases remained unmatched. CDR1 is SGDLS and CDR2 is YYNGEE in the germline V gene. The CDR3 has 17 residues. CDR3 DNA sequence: TGTGCCAGCAGCGTCGGAGAGGGGACTAGCGGGACGCATGAGCAGTTCTTC. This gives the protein CASSVGEGTSGTHEQFF.

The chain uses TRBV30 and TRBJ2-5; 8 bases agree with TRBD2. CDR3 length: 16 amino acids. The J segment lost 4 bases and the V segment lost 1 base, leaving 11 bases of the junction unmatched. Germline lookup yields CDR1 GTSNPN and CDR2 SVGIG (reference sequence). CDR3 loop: CAWSGLAGTLGETQYF. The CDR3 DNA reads TGTGCCTGGAGTGGGCTAGCGGGTACGCTGGGAGAGACCCAGTACTTC.

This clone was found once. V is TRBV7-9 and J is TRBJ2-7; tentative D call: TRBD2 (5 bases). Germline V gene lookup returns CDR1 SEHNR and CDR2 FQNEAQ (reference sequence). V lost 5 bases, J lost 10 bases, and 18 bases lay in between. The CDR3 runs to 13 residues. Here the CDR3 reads CASSRRTGLDQYF. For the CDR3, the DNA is TGTGCCAGCAGCCGCCGGACTGGGCTAGATCAGTACTTC. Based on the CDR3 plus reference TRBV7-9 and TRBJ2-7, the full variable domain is DTGVSQNPRHKITKRGQNVTFRCDPISEHNRLYWYRQTLGQGPEFLTYFQNEAQLEKSRLLSDRFSAERPKGSFSTLEIQRTEQGDSAMYLCASSRRTGLDQYFGPGTRLTVT.

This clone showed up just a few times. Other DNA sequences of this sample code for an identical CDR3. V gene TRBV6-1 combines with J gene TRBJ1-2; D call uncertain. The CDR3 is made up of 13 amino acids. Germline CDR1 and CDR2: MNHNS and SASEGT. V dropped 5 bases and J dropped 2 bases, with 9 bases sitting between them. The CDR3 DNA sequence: TGTGCCAGCAGTCCTTCTCCCAACTATGGCTACACCTTC. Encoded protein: CASSPSPNYGYTF.

The CDR3 reads CASTMGDRDVSRGYTF. DNA for the CDR3: TGTGCCAGCACCATGGGGGACAGGGATGTCAGTAGAGGCTACACCTTC. The gene calls are TRBV28 and TRBJ1-2, with TRBD1 identical over 9 bases. Germline values: CDR1 MDHEN, CDR2 SYDVKM. The CDR3 sequence is 16 residues long. J lost 8 bases, V lost 7 bases, and 17 bases had no gene match.

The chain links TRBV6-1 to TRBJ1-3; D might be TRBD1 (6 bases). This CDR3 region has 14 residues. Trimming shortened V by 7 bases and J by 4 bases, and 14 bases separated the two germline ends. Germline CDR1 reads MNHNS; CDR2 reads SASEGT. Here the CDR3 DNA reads TGTGCCAGCAAAAGGGGGGGTTCCGGAAACACCATATATTTT. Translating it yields CASKRGGSGNTIYF.

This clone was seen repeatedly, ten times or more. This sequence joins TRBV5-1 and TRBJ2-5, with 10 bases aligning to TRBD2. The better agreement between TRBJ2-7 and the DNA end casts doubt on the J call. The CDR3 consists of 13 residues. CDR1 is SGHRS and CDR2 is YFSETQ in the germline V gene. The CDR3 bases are TGCGCCAGCGCCGGACTAGCGGATTACGAGCAGTACTTC. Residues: CASAGLADYEQYF.

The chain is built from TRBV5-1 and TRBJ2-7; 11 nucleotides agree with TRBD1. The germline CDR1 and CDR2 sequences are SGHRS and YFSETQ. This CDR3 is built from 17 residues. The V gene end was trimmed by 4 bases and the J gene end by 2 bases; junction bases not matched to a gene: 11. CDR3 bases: TGCGCCAGCAGCCCGGACAGGGGGCAAGGAATCACCTACGAGCAGTACTTC. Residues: CASSPDRGQGITYEQYF.

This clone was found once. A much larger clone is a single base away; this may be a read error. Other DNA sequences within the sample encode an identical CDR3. The CDR3 spells CATNADTTSNQPQHF. The CDR3 DNA reads as TGTGCAACTAACGCGGACACGACAAGCAATCAGCCCCAGCATTTT. The V and J genes are TRBV19 and TRBJ1-5; D is perhaps TRBD1 (5 bases). CDR1 and CDR2 from the germline V gene are LNHDA and SQIVND (reference sequence). The CDR3 has 15 amino acids.

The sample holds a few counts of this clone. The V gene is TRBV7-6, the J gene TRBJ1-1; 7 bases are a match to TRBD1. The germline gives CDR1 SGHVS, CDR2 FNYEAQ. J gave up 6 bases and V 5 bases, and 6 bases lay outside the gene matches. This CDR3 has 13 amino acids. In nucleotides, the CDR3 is TGTGCCAGCAGCACATGGGGACAGCCTGAAGCTTTCTTT. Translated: CASSTWGQPEAFF.

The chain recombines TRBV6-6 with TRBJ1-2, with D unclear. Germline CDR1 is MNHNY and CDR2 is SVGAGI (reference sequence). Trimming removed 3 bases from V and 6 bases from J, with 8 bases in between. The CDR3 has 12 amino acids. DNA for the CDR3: TGTGCCAGCAGTTATCGGCAGGATGGCTACACCTTC. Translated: CASSYRQDGYTF.